Each of the 20 T cell receptor beta chains below was sequenced from the same sample in a study of shared clonotypes between healthy human individuals (dated by TCRdb to between 2020 and 2021). CD8 naive samples consisted of CD45RO-negative cells that were positively selected for CCR7, yielding a CD45RA+CCR7+ population without TemRA cells. Library construction relied on the immunoSEQ multiplex PCR assay. The table comes from immuneACCESS by way of TCRdb, which keeps in-frame sequences with V and J called. Part of the clones is missing from these tables; in studies checked, under half for an unresolved V gene and the rest for unknown reasons. This sample comprises about 800,000 clones, approximately 97% of them detected only once. The ten top clones hold 0.2% to 0.25% of the sample. Sequenced input: naive CD8+ T cells sorted from blood. Sample cell subset or site, as interpreted from the label and publication: CD45RA+CCR7+. These receptors were collected from a man under 40 in good health.

The rearrangement joins TRBV7-9 to TRBJ1-2; TRBD1 is a possible D gene (6 bases). This CDR3 comprises 15 residues. CDR1 and CDR2 (germline): SEHNR, FQNEAQ (reference sequence). V dropped 5 bases and J dropped 6 bases, with 19 bases sitting between them. The CDR3 DNA reads as TGTGCCAGCAGCCCCCGGGGGCTTACTAGAAATGGCTACACCTTC. Amino acids: CASSPRGLTRNGYTF. Drawing the rest from reference TRBV7-9 and TRBJ1-2, the complete variable domain is DTGVSQNPRHKITKRGQNVTFRCDPISEHNRLYWYRQTLGQGPEFLTYFQNEAQLEKSRLLSDRFSAERPKGSFSTLEIQRTEQGDSAMYLCASSPRGLTRNGYTFGSGTRLTVV.

This clone has just a few counts. Other DNA sequences in this specimen translate into the identical CDR3. V gene TRBV20-1 combines with J gene TRBJ1-2; no reliable D call. Per germline, CDR1 DFQATT and CDR2 SNEGSKA (reference sequence). The ends were cut back, 0 bases at V and 13 bases at J, with 3 bases in the middle. This CDR3 has 8 amino acids. Here the CDR3 DNA reads TGCAGTGCTAGAGATCTCACCTTC. This sequence encodes CSARDLTF.

This chain connects TRBV4-1 to TRBJ1-1; 9 bases map to TRBD1. The V gene's germline CDR1 is MGHRA and CDR2 YSYEKL. CDR3 length equals 15 residues. The trim removed 1 base at V and 2 bases at J, leaving 2 bases unmatched. CDR3 in DNA: TGCGCCAGCAGCCAAGGACAGGGGGGTAACACTGAAGCTTTCTTT. It yields the protein CASSQGQGGNTEAFF.

The V gene is TRBV27, the J gene TRBJ2-7; D is unresolved. The CDR3 is made up of 13 amino acids. Trimming removed 6 bases from V and 0 bases from J, with 9 bases in between. CDR1 and CDR2 from the germline V gene are MNHEY and SMNVEV (reference sequence). The CDR3 region is CASSTPYSYEQYF. The CDR3 coding sequence is TGTGCCAGCAGCACCCCATACTCCTACGAGCAGTACTTC.

V gene TRBV7-9 combines with J gene TRBJ2-1; weak D call: TRBD2 (5 bases). Looked up from germline, CDR1 is SEHNR and CDR2 is FQNEAQ (reference sequence). The V and J ends lost 5 bases and 0 bases respectively, with 11 bases between them. The length of the CDR3 is 15 residues. CDR3 in DNA: TGTGCCAGCAGCCGAAGCGGCCCCTCCTACAATGAGCAGTTCTTC. Its protein product is CASSRSGPSYNEQFF.

This clone has just one count. This chain links TRBV18 with TRBJ2-2, with a weak D call TRBD1 (5 bases). The CDR3 consists of 14 residues. Germline V gives CDR1 KGHSH, CDR2 LQKENI. V lost 0 bases to trimming and J lost 4 bases, with 6 bases between them. The CDR3 nucleotides read TGTGCCAGCTCACCACCCGACAGCACCGGGGAGCTGTTTTTT. Its protein product is CASSPPDSTGELFF.

As concerns this clone: At one boundary the junction diverges from the germline segment, which might be a read error. V and J are TRBV7-7 and TRBJ2-3; D gene uncertain. The CDR3 covers 13 residues. Per the germline V gene, CDR1 is SSHAT and CDR2 is FNYEAQ (reference sequence). The CDR3 spells CASSYNDRDTQYF. In DNA form, the CDR3 reads TGTGCTAGCAGCTATAACGATAGGGATACGCAGTATTTT.

This chain uses TRBV7-9 with TRBJ1-2; D unresolved. Germline V gives CDR1 SEHNR, CDR2 FQNEAQ (reference sequence). The CDR3 runs to 15 residues. V was trimmed by 2 bases and J by 2 bases, leaving 12 bases between them. The CDR3 sequence is CASSLLTGRNYGYTF. In DNA form, the CDR3 reads TGTGCCAGCAGCTTACTCACCGGCCGGAACTATGGCTACACCTTC.

V and J are TRBV4-1 and TRBJ2-7; 10 nucleotides align to TRBD2. This CDR3 has 15 amino acids. Per the germline V gene, CDR1 is MGHRA and CDR2 is YSYEKL. V dropped 5 bases and J dropped 1; count of bases not matched to a gene: 5. The CDR3 sequence: CASSELAGASYEQYF. The CDR3 DNA reads TGCGCCAGCAGCGAGCTAGCGGGAGCTTCCTACGAGCAGTACTTC.

The table lists this clone with a count of one. The chain uses TRBV13 and TRBJ2-7, with 7 positions matching TRBD1. This CDR3 is 15 amino acids long. In germline, CDR1 is PRHDT, CDR2 FYEKMQ (reference sequence). Trimming cost V 5 bases and J 0 bases; bases outside gene matches: 7. This CDR3 reads CASSRYRDSSYEQYF. The CDR3 nucleotides are TGTGCCAGCAGCCGGTACCGGGACAGCTCCTACGAGCAGTACTTC.

J is TRBJ2-3 and V is TRBV19; D ambiguous. The length of the CDR3 is 13 residues. V dropped 9 bases and J dropped 1 base, with 11 bases sitting between them. The germline gives CDR1 LNHDA, CDR2 SQIVND (reference sequence). CDR3 protein: CASCYGGTDTQYF. The CDR3 DNA is TGTGCCAGCTGTTACGGCGGCACAGATACGCAGTATTTT.

The chain employs TRBV27 and TRBJ2-3, with D tentatively TRBD2 (6 bases). Germline lookup yields CDR1 MNHEY and CDR2 SMNVEV (reference sequence). There are 18 residues in the CDR3. The ends were cut back, 0 bases at V and 0 bases at J, with 16 bases in the middle. The CDR3 sequence: CASSLSRGSGTSTDTQYF. CDR3 in DNA: TGTGCCAGCAGTTTATCTCGGGGTAGCGGAACTAGCACAGATACGCAGTATTTT.

The chain uses TRBV11-2 and TRBJ2-7; 7 nucleotides match TRBD2. V lost 5 bases, J lost 3 bases, and 10 bases stayed unmatched. This CDR3 comprises 15 residues. Per the germline V gene, CDR1 is SGHAT and CDR2 is FQNNGV. The CDR3 here is CASSQDGTTFYEQYF. CDR3 in DNA: TGTGCCAGCAGCCAGGACGGGACTACCTTCTACGAGCAGTACTTC.

The chain recombines TRBV5-4 with TRBJ1-1; possibly TRBD1 for D (5 bases). The V gene's germline CDR1 is SGHNT and CDR2 YYREEE (reference sequence). This CDR3 spans 13 amino acids. Trimming removed 2 bases from V and 5 bases from J, with 10 bases in between. The DNA for the CDR3 is TGTGCCAGCAGCTTAACAGGAGGGACTGAAGCTTTCTTT. Amino acids: CASSLTGGTEAFF.

A few counts support this clone. The chain is built from TRBV27 and TRBJ2-1; a possible D gene is TRBD1 (6 bases). Trimming left V 6 bases short and J 4 bases short, with 19 bases between. The CDR3 runs 16 residues. The germline gives CDR1 MNHEY, CDR2 SMNVEV (reference sequence). Here the CDR3 DNA reads TGTGCCAGCAGAAGAGGACAGTCGATCTCTTACAATGAGCAGTTCTTC. This codes for CASRRGQSISYNEQFF.

V usage is TRBV9 and J usage is TRBJ2-7, with 9 nucleotides matching TRBD1. Unmatched junction bases numbered 4, after V lost 0 bases and J lost 6 bases. The V gene's germline CDR1 is SGDLS and CDR2 YYNGEE. The CDR3 consists of 14 residues. CDR3 coding DNA: TGTGCCAGCAGCGTAGCGGGACAGGGCGGCGAGCAGTACTTC. Its protein product is CASSVAGQGGEQYF.

The chain uses TRBV6-5 and TRBJ2-5, with D possibly TRBD2 on 5 matching bases. The V gene lost 4 bases and the J gene lost 5 bases, with 17 bases spanning the gap. Per the germline V gene, CDR1 is MNHEY and CDR2 is SVGAGI. The CDR3 has 15 residues. The CDR3 coding sequence is TGTGCCAGCAGTTCGGCAGGACTGGGGTGGGAGACCCAGTACTTC. Its translation is CASSSAGLGWETQYF.

The chain carries TRBV28 and TRBJ2-3; TRBD1 matches at 7 bases. CDR1 and CDR2 (germline): MDHEN, SYDVKM. The ends lost 2 bases at V and 0 bases at J; junction bases unmatched: 2. This CDR3 has 15 residues. The CDR3 DNA follows: TGTGCCAGCAGTTTAACAGGGGATAGCACAGATACGCAGTATTTT. It codes for CASSLTGDSTDTQYF.

The chain carries TRBV7-9 and TRBJ1-2, with 10 bases lining up with TRBD1. Germline V CDR1 and CDR2: SEHNR, FQNEAQ (reference sequence). The CDR3 is 14 residues long. With 2 bases clipped from V and 6 bases from J, the junction kept 3 bases outside the gene matches. CDR3 protein: CASSLIDRGHGYTF. The CDR3 region has the DNA TGTGCCAGCAGCTTAATAGACAGGGGGCATGGCTACACCTTC. Using reference TRBV7-9 and TRBJ1-2 for the parts outside the CDR3, the full variable domain is DTGVSQNPRHKITKRGQNVTFRCDPISEHNRLYWYRQTLGQGPEFLTYFQNEAQLEKSRLLSDRFSAERPKGSFSTLEIQRTEQGDSAMYLCASSLIDRGHGYTFGSGTRLTVV.

The V and J genes are TRBV7-9 and TRBJ2-5, with a tentative D call TRBD1 (6 bases). V was cut by 3 bases and J by 5 bases, with 16 bases left in between. Germline V lookup: CDR1 SEHNR, CDR2 FQNEAQ (reference sequence). This CDR3 is 15 amino acids long. The CDR3 is CASSFNSGGGETQYF. CDR3 DNA: TGTGCCAGCAGCTTCAACTCTGGGGGCGGTGAGACCCAGTACTTC.